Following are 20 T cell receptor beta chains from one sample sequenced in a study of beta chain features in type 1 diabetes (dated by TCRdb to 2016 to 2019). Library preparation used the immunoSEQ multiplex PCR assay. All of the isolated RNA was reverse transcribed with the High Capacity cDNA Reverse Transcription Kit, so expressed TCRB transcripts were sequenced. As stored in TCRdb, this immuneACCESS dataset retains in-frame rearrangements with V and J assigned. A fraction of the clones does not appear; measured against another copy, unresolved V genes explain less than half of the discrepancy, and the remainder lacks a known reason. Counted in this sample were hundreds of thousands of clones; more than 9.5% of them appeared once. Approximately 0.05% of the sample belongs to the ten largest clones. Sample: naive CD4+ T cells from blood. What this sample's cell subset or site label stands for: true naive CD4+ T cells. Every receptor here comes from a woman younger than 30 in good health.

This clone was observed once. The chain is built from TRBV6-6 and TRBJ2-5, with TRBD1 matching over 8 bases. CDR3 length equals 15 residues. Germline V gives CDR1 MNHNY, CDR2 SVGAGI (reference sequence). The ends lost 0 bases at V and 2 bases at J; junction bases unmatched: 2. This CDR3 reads CASSYSRQGQETQYF. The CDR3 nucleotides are TGTGCCAGCAGTTACTCGAGACAGGGGCAAGAGACCCAGTACTTC.

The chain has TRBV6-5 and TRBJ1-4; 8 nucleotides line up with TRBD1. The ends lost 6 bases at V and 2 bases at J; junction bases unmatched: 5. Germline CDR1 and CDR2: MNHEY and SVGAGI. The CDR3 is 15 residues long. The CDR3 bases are TGTGCCAGCAGCCTCTACAGGGGGACTAATGAAAAACTGTTTTTT. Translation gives CASSLYRGTNEKLFF.

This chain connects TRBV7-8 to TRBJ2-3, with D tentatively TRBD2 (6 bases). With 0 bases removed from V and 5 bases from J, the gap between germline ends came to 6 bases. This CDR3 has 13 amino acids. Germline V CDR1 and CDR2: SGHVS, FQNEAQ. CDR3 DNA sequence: TGTGCCAGCAGCTTAGCGCGGGAAGATACGCAGTATTTT. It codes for CASSLAREDTQYF.

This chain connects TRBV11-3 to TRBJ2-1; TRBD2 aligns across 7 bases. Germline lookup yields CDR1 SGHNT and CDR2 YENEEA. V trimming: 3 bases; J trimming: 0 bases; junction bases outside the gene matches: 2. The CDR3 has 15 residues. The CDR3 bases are TGTGCCAGCAGCTTCCTAGCGGACTCCTACAATGAGCAGTTCTTC. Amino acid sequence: CASSFLADSYNEQFF. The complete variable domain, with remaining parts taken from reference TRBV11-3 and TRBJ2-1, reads EAGVVQSPRYKIIEKKQPVAFWCNPISGHNTLYWYLQNLGQGPELLIRYENEEAVDDSQLPKDRFSAERLKGVDSTLKIQPAELGDSAVYLCASSFLADSYNEQFFGPGTRLTVL.

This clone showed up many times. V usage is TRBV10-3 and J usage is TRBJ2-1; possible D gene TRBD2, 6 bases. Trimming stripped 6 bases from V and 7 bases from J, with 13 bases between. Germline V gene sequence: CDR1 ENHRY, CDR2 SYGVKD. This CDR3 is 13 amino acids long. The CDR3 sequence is CAIRGLAENEQFF. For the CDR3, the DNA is TGTGCCATCAGGGGGTTAGCGGAGAATGAGCAGTTCTTC.

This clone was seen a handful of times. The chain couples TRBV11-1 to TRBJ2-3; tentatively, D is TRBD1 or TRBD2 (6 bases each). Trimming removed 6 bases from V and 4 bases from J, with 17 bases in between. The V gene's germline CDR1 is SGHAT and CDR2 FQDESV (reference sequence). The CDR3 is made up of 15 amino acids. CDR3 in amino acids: CASRRGALGSDTQYF. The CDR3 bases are TGTGCCAGCAGGAGGGGGGCCCTGGGATCAGATACGCAGTATTTT.

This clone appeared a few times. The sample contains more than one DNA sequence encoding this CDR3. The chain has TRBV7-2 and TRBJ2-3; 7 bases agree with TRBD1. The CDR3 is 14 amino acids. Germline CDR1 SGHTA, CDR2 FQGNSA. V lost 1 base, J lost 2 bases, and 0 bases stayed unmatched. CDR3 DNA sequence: TGTGCCAGCAGCTTAGAGGGGGCCACAGATACGCAGTATTTT. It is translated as CASSLEGATDTQYF. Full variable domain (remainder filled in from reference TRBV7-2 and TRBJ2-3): GAGVSQSPSNKVTEKGKDVELRCDPISGHTALYWYRQSLGQGLEFLIYFQGNSAPDKSGLPSDRFSAERTGGSVSTLTIQRTQQEDSAVYLCASSLEGATDTQYFGPGTRLTVL.

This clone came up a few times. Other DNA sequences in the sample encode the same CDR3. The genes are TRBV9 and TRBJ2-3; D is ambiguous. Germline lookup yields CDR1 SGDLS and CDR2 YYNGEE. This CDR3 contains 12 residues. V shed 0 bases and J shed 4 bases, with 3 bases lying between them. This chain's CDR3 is CASSVGSDTQYF. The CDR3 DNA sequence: TGTGCCAGCAGCGTAGGTTCAGATACGCAGTATTTT. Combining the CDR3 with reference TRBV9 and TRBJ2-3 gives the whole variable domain DSGVTQTPKHLITATGQRVTLRCSPRSGDLSVYWYQQSLDQGLQFLIQYYNGEERAKGNILERFSAQQFPDLHSELNLSSLELGDSALYFCASSVGSDTQYFGPGTRLTVL.

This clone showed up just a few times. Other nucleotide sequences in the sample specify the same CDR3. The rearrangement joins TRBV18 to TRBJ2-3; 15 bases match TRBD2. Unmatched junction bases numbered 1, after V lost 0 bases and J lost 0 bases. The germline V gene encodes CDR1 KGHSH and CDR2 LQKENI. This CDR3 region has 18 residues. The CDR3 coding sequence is TGTGCCAGCTCACCACCAGGACTAGCGGGAGGGAGCACAGATACGCAGTATTTT. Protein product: CASSPPGLAGGSTDTQYF.

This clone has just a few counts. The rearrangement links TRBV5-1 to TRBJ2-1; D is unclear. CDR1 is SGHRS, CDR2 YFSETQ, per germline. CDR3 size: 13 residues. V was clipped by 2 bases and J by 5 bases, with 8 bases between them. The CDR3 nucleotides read TGCGCCAGCAGCTTAACACAAAACAATGAGCAGTTCTTC. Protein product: CASSLTQNNEQFF.

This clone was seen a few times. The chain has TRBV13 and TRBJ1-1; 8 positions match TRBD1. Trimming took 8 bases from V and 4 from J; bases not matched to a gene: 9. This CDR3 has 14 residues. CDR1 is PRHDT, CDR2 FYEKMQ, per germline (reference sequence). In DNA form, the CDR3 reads TGTGCCAGCGGCCAGGGGGCTGGGTTCACTGAAGCTTTCTTT. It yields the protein CASGQGAGFTEAFF.

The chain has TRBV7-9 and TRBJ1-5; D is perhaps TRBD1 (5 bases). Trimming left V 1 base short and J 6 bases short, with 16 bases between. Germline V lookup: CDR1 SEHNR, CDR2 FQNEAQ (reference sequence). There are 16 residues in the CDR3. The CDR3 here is CASSLGMGRRSQPQHF. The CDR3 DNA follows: TGTGCCAGCAGCTTAGGGATGGGGCGGAGGAGTCAGCCCCAGCATTTT.

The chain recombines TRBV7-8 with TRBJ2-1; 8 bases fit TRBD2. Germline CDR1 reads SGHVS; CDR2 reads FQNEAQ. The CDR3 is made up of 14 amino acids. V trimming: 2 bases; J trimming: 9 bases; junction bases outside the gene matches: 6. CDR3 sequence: CASSLTGGPGEQFF. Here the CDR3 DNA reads TGTGCCAGCAGCTTAACGGGAGGGCCTGGTGAGCAGTTCTTC. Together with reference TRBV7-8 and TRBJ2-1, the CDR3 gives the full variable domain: GAGVSQSPRYKVAKRGQDVALRCDPISGHVSLFWYQQALGQGPEFLTYFQNEAQLDKSGLPSDRFFAERPEGSVSTLKIQRTQQEDSAVYLCASSLTGGPGEQFFGPGTRLTVL.

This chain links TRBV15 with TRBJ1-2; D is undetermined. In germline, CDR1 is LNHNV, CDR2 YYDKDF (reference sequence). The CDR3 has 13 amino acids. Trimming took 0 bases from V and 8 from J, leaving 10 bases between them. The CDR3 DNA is TGTGCCACCAGCAGAGAACTTTCGTGGGGCTACACCTTC. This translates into CATSRELSWGYTF.

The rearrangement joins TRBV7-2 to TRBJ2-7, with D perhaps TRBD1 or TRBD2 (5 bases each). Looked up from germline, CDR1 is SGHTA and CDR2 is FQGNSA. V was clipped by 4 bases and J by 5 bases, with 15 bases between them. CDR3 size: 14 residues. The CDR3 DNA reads TGTGCCAGCAGCTATGGGACGGCATATAACGAGCAGTACTTC. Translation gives CASSYGTAYNEQYF.

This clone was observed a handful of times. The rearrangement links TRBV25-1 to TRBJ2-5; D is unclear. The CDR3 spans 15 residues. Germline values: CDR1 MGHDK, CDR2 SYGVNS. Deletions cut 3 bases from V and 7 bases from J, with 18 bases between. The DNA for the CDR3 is TGTGCCAGCAGTGAGAAGGGCAGTACCAAGAGGACCCAGTACTTC. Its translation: CASSEKGSTKRTQYF.

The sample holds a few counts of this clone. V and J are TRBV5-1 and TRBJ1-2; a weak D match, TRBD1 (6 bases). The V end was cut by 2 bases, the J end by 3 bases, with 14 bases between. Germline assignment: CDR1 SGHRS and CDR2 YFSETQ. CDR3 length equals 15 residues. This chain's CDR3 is CASSLQGQGDYGYTF. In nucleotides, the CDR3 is TGCGCCAGCAGCTTACAGGGCCAAGGGGACTATGGCTACACCTTC.

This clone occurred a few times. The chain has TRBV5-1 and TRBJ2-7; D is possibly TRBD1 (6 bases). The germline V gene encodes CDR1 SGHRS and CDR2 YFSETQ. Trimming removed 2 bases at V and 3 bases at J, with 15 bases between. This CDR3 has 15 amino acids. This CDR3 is CASSLGQGSLYEQYV. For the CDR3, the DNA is TGCGCCAGCAGCTTAGGGCAGGGGTCCCTCTACGAGCAGTACGTC.

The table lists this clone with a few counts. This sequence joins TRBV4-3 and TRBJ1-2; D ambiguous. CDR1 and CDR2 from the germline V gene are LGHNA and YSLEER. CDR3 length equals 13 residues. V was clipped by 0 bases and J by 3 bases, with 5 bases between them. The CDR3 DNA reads TGCGCCAGCAGCCAAGATGGAGACTATGGCTACACCTTC. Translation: CASSQDGDYGYTF.

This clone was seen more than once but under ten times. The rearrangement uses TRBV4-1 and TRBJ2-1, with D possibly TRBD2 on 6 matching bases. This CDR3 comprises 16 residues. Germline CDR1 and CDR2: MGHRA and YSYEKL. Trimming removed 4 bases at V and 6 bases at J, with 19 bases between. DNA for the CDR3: TGCGCCAGCAGCCCCACCCTAACGGGAGTAGTCAATGAGCAGTTCTTC. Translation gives CASSPTLTGVVNEQFF.